This T cell receptor beta chain was documented in a study of blood T cell repertoires in COVID-19. This table comes from immunoSEQ multiplex PCR, and its TCRdb copy is limited to in-frame clones, with some not included. The sample has some 150,000 clones, more than 70% seen once; the top ten hold about 10%. The specimen was peripheral blood. The clonotype comes from a man in his fifties or sixties with active or convalescent COVID-19.

The DNA of the CDR3 is TGTGCCAGCAGCCCTGGGGGGACAGGAGCTAACTATGGCTACACCTTC. Translation gives CASSPGGTGANYGYTF. The rearrangement uses TRBV5-4 and TRBJ1-2; 8 bases agree with TRBD1. The V gene end was trimmed by 4 bases and the J gene end by 0 bases; junction bases not matched to a gene: 8. Germline loops: CDR1 SGHNT, CDR2 YYREEE (reference sequence). The CDR3 totals 16 residues. The entire variable domain, with the rest obtained from reference TRBV5-4 and TRBJ1-2, is as follows: ETGVTQSPTHLIKTRGQQVTLRCSSQSGHNTVSWYQQALGQGPQFIFQYYREEENGRGNFPPRFSGLQFPNYSSELNVNALELDDSALYLCASSPGGTGANYGYTFGSGTRLTVV.